What follows describes a single T cell receptor beta chain. Its antigen is currently not known. Base qualities were left out, and no much larger clone turns up one base away. For TCRbeta CDR3 sequencing, genomic DNA from the sorted cells was extracted using the QIAGEN DNeasy Blood and Tissue Kit. High-throughput TCRbeta CDR3 sequencing was carried out commercially through immunoSEQ, with PCR amplification with bias correction and internal controls included. On the authors' methods: Unique productive TCRbeta sequences were defined by CDR3 nucleotide sequence where primers matched, and otherwise by CDR3 amino acid sequence together with Vbeta and Jbeta genes. Sorting error was corrected by removing sequences shared between sorted populations at a frequency ratio of 2:1 or less, and the remaining shared sequences were assigned to the higher population. Sequences were defined as donor-reactive when expanded at least 5-fold in CFSE-low cells versus unstimulated cells and present at a frequency of at least 0.01% in CFSE-low cells. Repertoire divergence was quantified by Jensen-Shannon divergence using the top 100 TCRbeta sequences ranked by frequency. When a sample had multiple sequencing runs, each run was corrected for sorting error separately and the runs were then pooled. TCRdb holds this immuneACCESS table with in-frame rearrangements only. Some clones are missing; in checked studies, unresolved V genes explain under half, and the rest has no known cause. The V and J calls and clone size were taken over from that table, and D and trimming were inferred from the DNA. The sample table contains tens of thousands of clones; only one count was recorded for about 98% of them. Of the sample, 0.34% falls within the top ten clones.

From its cysteine to its phenylalanine, the CDR3 spans 17 amino acids. Kept here is only the CDR3 DNA, which spans 51 bases and is read in frame from base 1. V ends up 0 bases short and J 5 bases short, with an unmatched junction base count of 12. The germline V gene provides CDR1 LGHNA and CDR2 YSLEER. Interpreted using the paper, the time point label stands for: blood sample drawn before combined kidney and bone marrow transplant. Unstimulated Tregs (CD4+CD25+CD127-), CD4+ non-Tregs (CD4+CD25-), CD4 and CD8 cells were FACS-sorted from thawed PBMCs. Prior to Treg sorting, thawed PBMCs were rested overnight at 37 degrees C with 200 IU/ml IL-2. The patients were a few recipients of combined kidney and bone marrow transplants from the ITN036ST trial, and samples were available only from these trial subjects. Healthy control blood was processed to PBMCs with a Ficoll density gradient and then cryopreserved, whereas patient PBMCs were collected both before and after transplant.

This record comes from a study of Tregs in tolerant kidney transplant recipients (dated by TCRdb to the late 2010s). Regarding the complete study: The transplants used related donors with nonmyeloablative bone marrow transplantation, and mixed chimerism in the human trials was transient. Before combined kidney and bone marrow transplantation, this study identified donor-specific regulatory T cells using TCRbeta sequencing and then followed those same cells after transplant. General findings and caveats noted by the study authors: Because the study included only a small number of patients, the results must be confirmed in larger populations and under other immunosuppression protocols. In tolerant patients, donor-specific Tregs expanded more than Tregs overall, which suggests antigen-driven rather than nonspecific expansion. Expanding Tregs with activated donor B cells appeared to identify the most biologically relevant and donor-specific TCRbeta repertoire. For some patients the PCR primers changed over time, which made it impossible to compare the samples from those patients at the nucleotide level. Biological reproducibility was not examined directly, but technical replication error appeared to be minimal.

The TCR comes from a human donor who received a combined kidney and bone marrow transplant. The sample here was Tregs from blood, taken before the transplant. The chain was built from TRBV4-3 and TRBJ2-7; 8 middle bases align to TRBD2. The sequenced DNA is TGCGCCAGCAGCCAAGATGATTGGTCGGGAGGGGAGGACGAGCAGTACTTC. Translated, this is CASSQDDWSGGEDEQYF.